A single sample gave rise to the 12 T cell receptor beta chains below, sequenced in a study of blood T cells in healthy people across ages. Sample-barcoded 5' priming and a J-beta primer mix drove a second PCR of about 7 to 11 cycles. Each CDR3 protein gets one entry after TCRdb re-called the 5' RACE reads with MiXCR. This repertoire shows approximately 680,000 distinct CDR3 sequences, 32% found once; its top ten account for roughly 15%. Sequenced: blood. Receptor source: a woman older than 75 in good health.

This clonotype turned up a few times. The V gene is TRBV7-2, the J gene TRBJ1-2, with D perhaps TRBD1 (6 bases). The length of the CDR3 is 15 residues. Deletions cut 8 bases from V and 0 bases from J, with 16 bases between. Germline V gene lookup returns CDR1 SGHTA and CDR2 FQGNSA. CDR3: CASVLGGRTNYGYTF. The CDR3 DNA follows: TGTGCCAGCGTACTCGGGGGCCGAACTAACTATGGCTACACCTTC.

This clonotype was observed at least ten times. The chain links TRBV11-2 to TRBJ2-4, with 9 bases identical to TRBD2. The junction had 9 bases not matched to a gene; V was cut back by 5 bases and J by 7 bases. The CDR3 extends over 15 amino acids. Germline-derived CDR1 and CDR2 are SGHAT and FQNNGV. In DNA form, the CDR3 reads TGTGCCAGCAGCCGCGGGGGGGCCTATCATAACATTCAGTACTTC. Protein product: CASSRGGAYHNIQYF.

Points on this clonotype: Compared with germline, one end of the junction differs, possibly owing to a read error. The CDR3 loop is CASSPGTVNGKLFF. Written as DNA, the CDR3 is TGCGCCAGCAGCCCGGGGACAGTTAATGGAAAACTGTTTTTT. The chain uses TRBV4-1 and TRBJ1-4; 7 nucleotides agree with TRBD1. The CDR3 covers 14 residues. CDR1 and CDR2 (germline): MGHRA, YSYEKL.

With regard to this clonotype: Its ends do not fully match the called genes, so a read error is possible. CDR3 residues: CASSFLSLAGTGERFF. In DNA, the CDR3 is TGTGCCAGCAGTTTTCTATCCCTAGCGGGCACCGGGGAGCGGTTTTTT. This sequence joins TRBV12-3 or TRBV12-4 and TRBJ2-2, with 8 bases lining up with TRBD2. The CDR3 runs 16 residues.

Here the CDR3 reads CSVRGGNTGELFF. The CDR3 coding sequence is TGCAGCGTTCGGGGAGGGAACACCGGGGAGCTGTTTTTT. V usage is TRBV29-1 and J usage is TRBJ2-2; D perhaps matches TRBD2 (6 bases). V dropped 5 bases and J dropped 1 base, with 8 bases sitting between them. The CDR3 is 13 residues long. Germline V gene data show CDR1 as SQVTM and CDR2 as ANQGSEA.

CDR3 nucleotides: TGTGCCAGTAGTCCACTAGCGGACTCCTACAATGAGCAGTTCTTC. It specifies CASSPLADSYNEQFF. The V and J genes are TRBV19 and TRBJ2-1; 8 nucleotides align to TRBD2. CDR1 LNHDA and CDR2 SQIVND come from the germline V gene (reference sequence). The CDR3 sequence is 15 residues long. With 5 bases clipped from V and 0 bases from J, the junction kept 3 bases outside the gene matches.

A single count supports this clonotype. J is TRBJ2-1 and V is TRBV5-6; D is undetermined. From germline, CDR1 is SGHDT and CDR2 YYEEEE. Trimming cost V 1 base and J 8 bases, with 4 bases left between them. This CDR3 is built from 11 residues. The CDR3 here is CASSLRYEQFF. The DNA of the CDR3 is TGTGCCAGCAGCTTGCGATATGAGCAGTTCTTC. Variable domain in full (rest from reference TRBV5-6 and TRBJ2-1): DAGVTQSPTHLIKTRGQQVTLRCSPKSGHDTVSWYQQALGQGPQFIFQYYEEEERQRGNFPDRFSGHQFPNYSSELNVNALLLGDSALYLCASSLRYEQFFGPGTRLTVL.

DNA for the CDR3: TGTGCCAGCCGGACAGTGAGAGCAGATACGCAGTATTTT. It encodes CASRTVRADTQYF. The V and J genes are TRBV12-3 or TRBV12-4 and TRBJ2-3, with D possibly TRBD1 on 6 matching bases. Trimming took off 8 bases at V and 4 bases at J, with 13 bases between the two ends. The CDR3 has 13 amino acids.

This clonotype was found many times. Sequence at one end of the junction differs from germline and may be a read error. This CDR3 is CASSPDGNTEAFF. Written as DNA, the CDR3 is TGTGCCAGCAGCCCGGACGGGAACACTGAAGCTTTCTTT. V gene TRBV5-1 combines with J gene TRBJ1-1; D uncertain. Per germline, CDR1 SGHRS and CDR2 YFSETQ. The length of the CDR3 is 13 residues. Supplemented by reference TRBV5-1 and TRBJ1-1, the full variable domain reads KAGVTQTPRYLIKTRGQQVTLSCSPISGHRSVSWYQQTPGQGLQFLFEYFSETQRNKGNFPGRFSGRQFSNSRSEMNVSTLELGDSALYLCASSPDGNTEAFFGQGTRLTVV.

This clonotype has ten or more counts. The chain links TRBV25-1 to TRBJ2-4, with D possibly TRBD1 on 8 matching bases. Trimming took off 2 bases at V and 8 bases at J, with 16 bases between the two ends. This CDR3 has 15 residues. CDR1 and CDR2 from the germline V gene are MGHDK and SYGVNS. The CDR3 region has the DNA TGTGCCAGCAGTGAACCCCGGACAGGGAGGGACATTCAGTACTTC. Translation: CASSEPRTGRDIQYF.

V gene TRBV20-1 combines with J gene TRBJ2-4; 7 nucleotides align to TRBD1. The CDR3 length is 15 residues. Looked up from germline, CDR1 is DFQATT and CDR2 is SNEGSKA (reference sequence). J was trimmed by 0 bases and V by 5 bases; bases with no gene match: 7. The DNA of the CDR3 is TGCAGTGCTCCGGGACAGCCTCTAGCCAAAAACATTCAGTACTTC. Residues: CSAPGQPLAKNIQYF.

This clonotype was detected many times. The rearrangement uses TRBV7-2 and TRBJ2-1; 7 nucleotides match TRBD2. This CDR3 has 15 residues. The V and J ends lost 5 bases and 4 bases, in that order; junction bases with no gene match: 8. The germline gives CDR1 SGHTA, CDR2 FQGNSA. The CDR3 loop is CASSPLNGGYNEQFF. The CDR3 bases are TGTGCCAGCAGCCCGCTAAACGGGGGGTACAATGAGCAGTTCTTC.